The clone carrying this TCR beta chain has only a few counts. Its specificity is unknown. The data were taken from a study of blood T cells in healthy people across ages. Extraction of total RNA produced a minimum of 5 micrograms from each sample. CDR3 size: 13 residues. Germline values: CDR1 DFQATT, CDR2 SNEGSKA (reference sequence). V lost 2 bases to trimming and J lost 4 bases, with 11 bases between them. The use of a sample-barcoded 5' primer and a J-beta primer mix characterized a second PCR of about 7 to 12 cycles. Each CDR3 protein is one row after TCRdb ran MiXCR on the 5' RACE reads. The table shows about a million distinct CDR3 sequences, with 45% to 60% occurring only once. Study results and limitations: A conclusive naive versus antigen-experienced comparison was prevented by the unsorted PBMCs. Across the age range, TCR beta diversity per million T cells fell in a roughly linear way. Researchers deemed the diversity estimates from one million T cells underestimates.

This clonotype originated in an older woman in good health. Sequencing was performed on blood. The chain carries TRBV20-1 and TRBJ2-5, with D perhaps TRBD1 (6 bases). The CDR3 is CSARYRELETQYF. The CDR3 DNA is TGCAGTGCTAGATACAGGGAGTTAGAGACCCAGTACTTC.